The T cell receptor (beta chain) described here comes from a study of blood T cell repertoires in COVID-19. The V end lost 5 bases, the J end lost 0 bases, and 14 bases lay between the germline ends. Germline V lookup: CDR1 MNHEY, CDR2 SMNVEV (reference sequence). This CDR3 spans 16 amino acids. Clones were sequenced by immunoSEQ multiplex PCR, and TCRdb holds only the in-frame ones, with some missing. The table lists about 120,000 clones, 60% to 80% of them singletons. This clone was seen once. The TCR comes from a woman in her 70s with acute or convalescent COVID-19. Sequencing was performed on peripheral blood. This chain connects TRBV27 to TRBJ1-3; D not resolved. The CDR3 nucleotides are TGTGCCAGCAGTCCTACCCGGTCCTTCTCTGGAAACACCATATATTTT. Translation gives CASSPTRSFSGNTIYF.